This entry describes one T cell receptor (beta chain). What it binds is unknown. This specimen includes other DNA sequences encoding the same CDR3. Central memory, naive, regulatory and stem cell-like memory CD4+ cells were sorted by CD45RO/CCR7/CD25/CD127/CD95/CD27. All of the sorted populations showed purity greater than 95%. The study reverse transcribed the entire isolated RNA, so it sequenced expressed TCRB transcripts. Some 3.6 million reads on average were seen across naive, central memory and regulatory T cell samples. The assay was immunoSEQ multiplex PCR, and TCRdb's table has in-frame clones only and misses some. The sample lists roughly 290,000 clones, around 7.3% occurring once. This entry is derived from a study of beta chain features in type 1 diabetes. Study-wide results and caveats: Type 1 diabetes patients had fewer VDJ junction insertions and more deletions.

CDR1 SGDLS and CDR2 YYNGEE come from the germline V gene. The CDR3 contains 16 residues. With 0 bases removed from V and 0 bases from J, the gap between germline ends came to 7 bases. This sequence joins TRBV9 and TRBJ1-6; D is unresolved. The source material was central memory CD4+ T cells from blood. The receptor was derived from a young woman in good health. CDR3 sequence (DNA): TGTGCCAGCAGCGTAGGACCCAGCTCCTATAATTCACCCCTCCACTTT. This codes for CASSVGPSSYNSPLHF.